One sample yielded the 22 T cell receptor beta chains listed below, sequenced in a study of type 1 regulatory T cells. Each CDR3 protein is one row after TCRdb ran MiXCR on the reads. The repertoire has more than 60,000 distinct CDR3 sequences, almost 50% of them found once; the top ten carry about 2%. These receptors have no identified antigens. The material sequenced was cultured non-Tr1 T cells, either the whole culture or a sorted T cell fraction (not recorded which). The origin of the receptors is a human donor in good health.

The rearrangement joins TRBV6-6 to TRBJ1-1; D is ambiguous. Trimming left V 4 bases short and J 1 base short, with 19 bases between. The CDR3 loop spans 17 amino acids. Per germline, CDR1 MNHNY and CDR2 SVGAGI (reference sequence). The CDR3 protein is CASSSSQVGRRNTEAFF. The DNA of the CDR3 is TGTGCCAGCAGTTCCTCCCAGGTTGGCCGGCGGAACACTGAAGCTTTCTTT.

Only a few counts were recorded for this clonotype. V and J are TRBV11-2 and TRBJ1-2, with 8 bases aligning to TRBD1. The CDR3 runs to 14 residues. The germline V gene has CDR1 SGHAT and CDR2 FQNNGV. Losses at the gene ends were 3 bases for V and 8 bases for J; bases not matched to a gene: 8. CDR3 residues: CASSFGAGGEGYTF. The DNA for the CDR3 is TGTGCCAGCAGCTTCGGGGCAGGGGGCGAGGGCTACACCTTC.

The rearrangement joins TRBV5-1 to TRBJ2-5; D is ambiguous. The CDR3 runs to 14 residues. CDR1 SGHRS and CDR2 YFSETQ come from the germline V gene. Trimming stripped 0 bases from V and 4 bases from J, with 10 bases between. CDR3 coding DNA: TGCGCCAGCAGCTTGGAAGTAGGCCGAGAGACCCAGTACTTC. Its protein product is CASSLEVGRETQYF.

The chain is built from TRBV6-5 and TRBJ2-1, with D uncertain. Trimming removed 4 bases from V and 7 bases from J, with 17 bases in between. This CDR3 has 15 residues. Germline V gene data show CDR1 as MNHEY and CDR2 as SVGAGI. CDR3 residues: CASSLGSGVGNEQFF. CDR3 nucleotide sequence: TGTGCCAGCAGTTTAGGGTCTGGGGTAGGGAATGAGCAGTTCTTC.

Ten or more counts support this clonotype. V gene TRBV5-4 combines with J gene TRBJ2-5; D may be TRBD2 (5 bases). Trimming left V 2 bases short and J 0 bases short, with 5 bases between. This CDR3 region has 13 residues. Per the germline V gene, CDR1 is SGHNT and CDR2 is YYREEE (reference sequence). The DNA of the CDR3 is TGTGCCAGCAGCTTTAGCGACCAAGAGACCCAGTACTTC. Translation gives CASSFSDQETQYF.

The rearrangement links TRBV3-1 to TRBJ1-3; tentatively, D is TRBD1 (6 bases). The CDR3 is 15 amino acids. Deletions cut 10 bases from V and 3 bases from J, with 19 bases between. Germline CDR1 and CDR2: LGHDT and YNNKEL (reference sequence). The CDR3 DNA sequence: TGTGCCATCAGTGATACAGGGAAGTTTGGAAACACCATATATTTT. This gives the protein CAISDTGKFGNTIYF.

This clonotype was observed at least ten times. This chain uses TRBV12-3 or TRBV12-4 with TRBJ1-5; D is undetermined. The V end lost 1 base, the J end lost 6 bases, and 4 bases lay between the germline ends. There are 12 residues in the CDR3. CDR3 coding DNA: TGTGCCAGCAGTTTAGAGGGTCAGCCCCAGCATTTT. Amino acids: CASSLEGQPQHF.

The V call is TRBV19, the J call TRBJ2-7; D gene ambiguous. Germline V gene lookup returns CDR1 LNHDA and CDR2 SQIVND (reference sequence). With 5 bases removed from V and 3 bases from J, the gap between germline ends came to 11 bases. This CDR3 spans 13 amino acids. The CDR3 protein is CASSDAVSYEQYF. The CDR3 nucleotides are TGTGCCAGTAGTGATGCGGTGAGCTACGAGCAGTACTTC.

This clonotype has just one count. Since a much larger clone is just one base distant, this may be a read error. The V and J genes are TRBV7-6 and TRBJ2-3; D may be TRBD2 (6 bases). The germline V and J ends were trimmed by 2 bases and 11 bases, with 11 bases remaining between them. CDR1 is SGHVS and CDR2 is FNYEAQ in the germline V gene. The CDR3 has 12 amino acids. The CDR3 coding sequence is TGTGCCAGCAGCTTAAACCCGGGGGTGCAGTATTTT. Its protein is CASSLNPGVQYF.

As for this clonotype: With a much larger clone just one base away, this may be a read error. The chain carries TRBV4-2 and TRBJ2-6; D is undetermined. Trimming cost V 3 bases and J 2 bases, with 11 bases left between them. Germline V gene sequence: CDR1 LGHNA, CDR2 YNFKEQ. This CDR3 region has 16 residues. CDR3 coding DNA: TGTGCCAGCAGCCAGCGACTGATAACTGGGGCCAACGTCCTGACTTTC. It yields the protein CASSQRLITGANVLTF.

As DNA, the CDR3 is TGTGCCAGCAGCCCCCAAGGGCTCTTATTACAAGAGACCCAGTACTTC. Translation gives CASSPQGLLLQETQYF. The genes are TRBV7-2 and TRBJ2-5; D not resolved. This CDR3 spans 16 amino acids. V lost 5 bases to trimming and J lost 2 bases, with 18 bases between them. Germline values: CDR1 SGHTA, CDR2 FQGNSA.

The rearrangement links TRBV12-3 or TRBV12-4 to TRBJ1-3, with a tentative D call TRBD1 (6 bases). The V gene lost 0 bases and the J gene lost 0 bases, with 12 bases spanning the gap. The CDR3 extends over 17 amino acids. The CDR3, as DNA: TGTGCCAGCAGTTTAGCGCCTCGGACAGCCTCTGGAAACACCATATATTTT. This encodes CASSLAPRTASGNTIYF.

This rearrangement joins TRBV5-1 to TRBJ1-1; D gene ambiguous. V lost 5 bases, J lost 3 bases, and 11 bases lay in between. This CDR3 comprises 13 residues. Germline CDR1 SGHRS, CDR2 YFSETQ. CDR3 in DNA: TGCGCCAGCAGGCAGACCCCGGACACTGAAGCTTTCTTT. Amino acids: CASRQTPDTEAFF.

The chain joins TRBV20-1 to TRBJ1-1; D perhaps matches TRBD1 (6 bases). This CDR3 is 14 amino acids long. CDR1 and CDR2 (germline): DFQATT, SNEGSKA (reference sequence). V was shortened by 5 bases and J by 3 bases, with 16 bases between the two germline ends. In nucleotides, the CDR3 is TGCAGTGCTCTCCCCGGCAGGGGTTACACTGAAGCTTTCTTT. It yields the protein CSALPGRGYTEAFF.

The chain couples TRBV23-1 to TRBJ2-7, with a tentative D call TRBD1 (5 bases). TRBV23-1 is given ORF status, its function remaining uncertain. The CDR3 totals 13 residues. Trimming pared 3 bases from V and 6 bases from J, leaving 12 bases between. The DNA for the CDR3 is TGCGCCAGCAGTCATCGAGGACACCCCGAGCAGTACTTC. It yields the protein CASSHRGHPEQYF.

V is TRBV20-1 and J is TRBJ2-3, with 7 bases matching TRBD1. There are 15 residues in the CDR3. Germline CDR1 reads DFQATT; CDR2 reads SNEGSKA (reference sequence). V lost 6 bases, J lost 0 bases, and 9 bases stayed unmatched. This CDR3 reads CSAQPGQTSTDTQYF. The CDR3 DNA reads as TGCAGTGCCCAACCGGGACAGACTAGCACAGATACGCAGTATTTT.

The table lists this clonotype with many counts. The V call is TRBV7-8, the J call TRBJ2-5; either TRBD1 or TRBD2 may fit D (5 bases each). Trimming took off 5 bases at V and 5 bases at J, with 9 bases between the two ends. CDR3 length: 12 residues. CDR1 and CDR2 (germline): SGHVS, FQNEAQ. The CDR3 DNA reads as TGTGCCAGCAGCATATGGGGGGAGACCCAGTACTTC. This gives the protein CASSIWGETQYF.

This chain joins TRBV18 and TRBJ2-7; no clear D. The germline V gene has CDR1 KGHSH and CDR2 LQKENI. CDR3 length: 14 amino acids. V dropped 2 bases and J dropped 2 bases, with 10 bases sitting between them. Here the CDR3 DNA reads TGTGCCAGCTCACCAGGAACGGCCACCTACGAGCAGTACTTC. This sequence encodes CASSPGTATYEQYF.

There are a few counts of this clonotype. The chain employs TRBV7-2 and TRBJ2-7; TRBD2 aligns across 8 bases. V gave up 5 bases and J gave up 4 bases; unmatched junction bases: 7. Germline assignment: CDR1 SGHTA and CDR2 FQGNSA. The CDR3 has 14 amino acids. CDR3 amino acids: CASSAGLASYEQYF. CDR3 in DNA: TGTGCCAGCAGCGCTGGACTAGCCTCATACGAGCAGTACTTC.

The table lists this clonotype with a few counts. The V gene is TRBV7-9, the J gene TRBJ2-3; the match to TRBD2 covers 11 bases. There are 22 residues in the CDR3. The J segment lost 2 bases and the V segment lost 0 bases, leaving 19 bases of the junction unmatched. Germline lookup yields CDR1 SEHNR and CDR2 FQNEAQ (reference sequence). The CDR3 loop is CASSLAPTSLSSLAGVTDTQYF. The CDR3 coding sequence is TGTGCCAGCAGCTTAGCTCCAACGTCACTCAGCTCACTAGCGGGAGTCACAGATACGCAGTATTTT. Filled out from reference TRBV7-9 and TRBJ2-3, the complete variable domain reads DTGVSQNPRHKITKRGQNVTFRCDPISEHNRLYWYRQTLGQGPEFLTYFQNEAQLEKSRLLSDRFSAERPKGSFSTLEIQRTEQGDSAMYLCASSLAPTSLSSLAGVTDTQYFGPGTRLTVL.

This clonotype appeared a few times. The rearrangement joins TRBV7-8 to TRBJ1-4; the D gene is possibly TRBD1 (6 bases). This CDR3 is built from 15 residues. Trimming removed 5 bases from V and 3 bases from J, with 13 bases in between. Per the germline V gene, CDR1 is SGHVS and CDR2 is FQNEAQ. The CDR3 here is CASSTGRGPNEKLFF. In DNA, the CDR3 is TGTGCCAGCAGCACAGGCAGGGGTCCTAATGAAAAACTGTTTTTT.

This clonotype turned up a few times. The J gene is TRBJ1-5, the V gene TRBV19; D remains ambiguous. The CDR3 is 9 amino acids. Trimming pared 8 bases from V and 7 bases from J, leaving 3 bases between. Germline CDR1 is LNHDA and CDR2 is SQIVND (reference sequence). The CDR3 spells CASGQPQHF. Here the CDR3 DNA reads TGTGCCAGTGGCCAGCCCCAGCATTTT.